This T cell receptor (beta chain) is from a study of T cell changes during pregnancy in multiple sclerosis. The data were produced by immunoSEQ multiplex PCR, yet TCRdb's version contains in-frame clones alone and is incomplete. Here the sample spans around 40,000 clones, over 85% being singletons. The specimen was CD4+ T cells from peripheral blood mononuclear cells, collected after pregnancy. The TCR originated in a female donor in good health, enrolled as a control in a pregnancy study.

The CDR3 DNA follows: TGTGCCAGCAGTGAATCTCGGGGGTTATTGGCCCAGTACTTC. It codes for CASSESRGLLAQYF. The V gene is TRBV6-1, the J gene TRBJ2-5, with TRBD2 as a possible D gene (6 bases). V lost 2 bases and J 9 bases, leaving 16 bases between the germline ends. Germline values: CDR1 MNHNS, CDR2 SASEGT. CDR3 size: 14 residues.